These T cell receptor beta chains were read from a single sample in a study of blood T cell repertoires in COVID-19. Sequencing was performed with immunoSEQ multiplex PCR; in TCRdb, only in-frame clones are kept and a portion is missing. Here the sample spans around 170,000 clones, 65% to 85% being singletons. Sequenced input: peripheral blood. The receptors originated from a woman over 75 with acute or convalescent COVID-19. The CDR3 runs from the conserved cysteine through the conserved F or W. Fields, in order: CDR3 DNA, CDR3 protein, D gene, J gene, clone size, V gene. The D gene is left open where the match is weak. The size of a clone is reported for some rows only, either as once, few or many, or as a class for expanded clones.

DNA: TGTGCCAGCAGCCCGGGGGGGTCCTACAATGAGCAGTTCTTC
CDR3: CASSPGGSYNEQFF
D: TRBD2
J: TRBJ2-1
size: -
V: TRBV7-6

DNA: TGTGCCAGCAGTAAGTCTAGCTACGAGCAGTACTTC
CDR3: CASSKSSYEQYF
D: -
J: TRBJ2-7
size: -
V: TRBV12-3/TRBV12-4

DNA: TGTGCCAGCAGCCAGGACAGCAACACCGGGGAGCTGTTTTTT
CDR3: CASSQDSNTGELFF
D: -
J: TRBJ2-2
size: once
V: TRBV7-9

DNA: TGCACCAGCAGCCAAATACTAGCGGGGGACAGCTCCTACAATGAGCAGTTCTTC
CDR3: CTSSQILAGDSSYNEQFF
D: -
J: TRBJ2-1
size: -
V: TRBV1

DNA: TGTGCCAGCTCCCAGACAGGGGCGGGTCAGCCCCAGCATTTT
CDR3: CASSQTGAGQPQHF
D: TRBD1
J: TRBJ1-5
size: -
V: TRBV18

DNA: TGCGCCAGCAGCTCGGGACAGATCCATGGCTACACCTTC
CDR3: CASSSGQIHGYTF
D: TRBD1
J: TRBJ1-2
size: -
V: TRBV5-1

DNA: TGTGCCAGCAACCCCGACAGCTACGAGCAGTACTTC
CDR3: CASNPDSYEQYF
D: -
J: TRBJ2-7
size: -
V: TRBV2

DNA: TGTGCCAGCAGTACCGACTTAAACGGAAACACCATATATTTT
CDR3: CASSTDLNGNTIYF
D: -
J: TRBJ1-3
size: -
V: TRBV2

DNA: TGTGCCAGCAGTCCTAGCGGGGGTCTGGGAGATACGCAGTATTTT
CDR3: CASSPSGGLGDTQYF
D: TRBD2
J: TRBJ2-3
size: -
V: TRBV7-2

DNA: TGCGCCAGCAGCTTGCAGTCCAATCAGCCCCAGCATTTT
CDR3: CASSLQSNQPQHF
D: -
J: TRBJ1-5
size: -
V: TRBV5-1